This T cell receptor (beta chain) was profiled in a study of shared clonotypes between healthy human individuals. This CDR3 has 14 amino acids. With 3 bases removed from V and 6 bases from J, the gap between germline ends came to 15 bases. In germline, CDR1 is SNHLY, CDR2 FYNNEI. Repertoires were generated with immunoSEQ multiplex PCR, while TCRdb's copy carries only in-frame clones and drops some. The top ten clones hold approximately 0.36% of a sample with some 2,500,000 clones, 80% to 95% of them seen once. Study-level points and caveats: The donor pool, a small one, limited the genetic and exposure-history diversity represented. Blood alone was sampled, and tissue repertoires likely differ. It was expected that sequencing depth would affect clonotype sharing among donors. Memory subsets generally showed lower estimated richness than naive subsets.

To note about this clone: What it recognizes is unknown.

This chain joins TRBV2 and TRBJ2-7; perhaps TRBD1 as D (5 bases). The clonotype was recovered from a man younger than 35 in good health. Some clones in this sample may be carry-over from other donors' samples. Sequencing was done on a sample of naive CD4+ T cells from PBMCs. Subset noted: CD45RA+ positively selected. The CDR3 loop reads CASSEVGQGSEQYF. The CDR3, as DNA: TGTGCCAGCAGTGAGGTTGGGCAGGGCAGCGAGCAGTACTTC.